This T cell receptor beta chain was identified in a study of blood T cell repertoires in COVID-19 (dated by TCRdb to 2019 to 2021). Describing the broader study: Collaborator samples came from the United States, Italy and Spain and covered acute and convalescent phases of COVID-19. The prospective study material was composed of cDNA or gDNA derived from T cells, B-cell-depleted T cells, or PBMCs. The dataset comprised deeply sampled blood TCRbeta repertoires from subjects exposed to, actively infected with, or recovered from COVID-19. The repertoires were made available in a free public database intended to serve as a resource for research on the immune response to SARS-CoV-2. Samples were obtained from the ongoing ImmuneRACE study (first 160 participants) and from approximately 1,200 subjects provided by 6 global collaborators. A de-identified subject ID, COVID-19 status, age in years and sex were almost always included in the sample metadata. Where HLA class I and class II types were available, the types were taken from metadata supplied by the sample provider, not from assay-based typing.

Whole blood was collected in K2EDTA tubes by collaborating institutions according to the institutions' own protocols. For TCRbeta analysis, collaborators shipped samples as frozen whole blood, isolated PBMCs, or DNA extracted from either of those sample types. TCRbeta CDR3 regions were amplified from genomic DNA using the immunoSEQ Assay, a bias-controlled multiplex PCR. The authors' analysis ran thus. The number of nucleated cells in each sample was estimated by amplification of reference gene primers within the assay. To quantify the absolute abundance of each unique TCRbeta CDR3 rearrangement, sequence reads were collapsed and filtered. For each sample, productive Simpson clonality was calculated as the square root of Simpson's diversity index over productive rearrangements. Imported from immuneACCESS, the table was reduced by TCRdb to in-frame sequences with V and J called. These copies leave out some clones; in studies compared against another copy, an unresolved V gene accounts for under half, and the cause of the remainder is not known. From that table come the V and J calls and clone size; the DNA was used to work out D and trimming. The sample table contains almost 300,000 clones; only one count was recorded for around 86% of them. Over 1% of the sample is taken by the ten largest.

Study-level results and caveats: How much clinical and demographic metadata was included differed by source and by participant, and the metadata was provided uncurated.

Reading from cysteine to phenylalanine, the CDR3 counts 14 amino acids. The DNA shown is the 42-base CDR3, in frame from base 1. The V end loses 1 base and the J end loses 2 bases, and a stretch of 7 bases separates them. Per the germline V gene (reference sequence), SGHNT is the CDR1 and YYREEE is the CDR2. As regards this clone: The target of this receptor is not known. No base quality values were provided; no much bigger clone lies one nucleotide off.

Material: peripheral blood. The chain was built from TRBV5-4 and TRBJ1-5; TRBD1 is a weak D gene call, 5 bases matching. This sequence originates from an older man with acute or convalescent COVID-19. The DNA is as follows: TGTGCCAGCAGCTTGAAAGGGGGCAATCAGCCCCAGCATTTT. Its protein product is CASSLKGGNQPQHF.